This TCR beta chain derives from a study of T cell repertoires in cytomegalovirus infection. About this clonotype itself: Its antigen is undetermined.

Germline values: CDR1 SEHNR, CDR2 FQNEAQ (reference sequence). CDR3 length equals 16 residues. The V end lost 1 base, the J end lost 5 bases, and 12 bases lay between the germline ends. TCRdb independently ran MiXCR on the reads; one entry per CDR3 protein. This sample has around 800,000 distinct CDR3 sequences, with approximately 32% found just once. This specimen was cultured CD8+ T cells from PBMCs, taken from culture after CMV antigen stimulation. The receptor comes from a human donor in good health (CMV status not recorded). Some clones in this sample may be carry-over from other donors' samples. This sequence joins TRBV7-9 and TRBJ1-6; tentatively, D is TRBD1 (5 bases). CDR3 bases: TGTGCCAGCAGCTTAGACAGGAGACCGAATAATTCACCCCTCCACTTT. Translating gives CASSLDRRPNNSPLHF.